Included here is one TCR beta chain sequence, with context. In the original workflow: Reference gene primer amplification gave nucleated cell count estimates. The assay was immunoSEQ multiplex PCR, and TCRdb's table has in-frame clones only and misses some. V and J calls and clone size come straight from that table; D and trimming were deduced from the DNA. The repertoire includes 250,000 to 350,000 clones, 80% to 90% of them detected once, and around 10% sits in the top ten. All enrollees were about 18 to 90 years old and from approximately 24 US areas. Recovered Cohort 3 donors showed two negative PCRs, clearance, or symptom resolution. This entry comes from a study of blood T cell repertoires in COVID-19. Study-wide background: T cells, B-cell-depleted T cells, or PBMCs supplied cDNA or gDNA.

V shed 1 base and J 7 bases; nucleotides not matched to a gene: 2. Germline V gene lookup returns CDR1 KGHSH and CDR2 LQKENI. The CDR3 totals 14 residues. The rearrangement links TRBV18 to TRBJ1-3, with 9 bases that match TRBD1. The source is a woman aged 18-29 years who had recovered from COVID-19. Input material: PBMCs or T cells enriched from blood (not recorded which). The CDR3 region has the DNA TGTGCCAGCTCACCACAACAGGGGGCTAACACCATATATTTT. Translated, it gives CASSPQQGANTIYF.